This TCR beta chain was retrieved from a study of beta chain features in type 1 diabetes. Sequenced material consisted of expressed TCRB transcripts (all of the isolated RNA was reverse transcribed). Some clones are missing from TCRdb's copy, which holds only in-frame ones; the method was immunoSEQ multiplex PCR. The sample carries 850,000 to 900,000 clones, roughly 15% recorded once. Of note for this clone: Its target is unknown.

The ends were cut back, 3 bases at V and 4 bases at J, with 12 bases in the middle. This CDR3 spans 14 amino acids. Germline V CDR1 and CDR2: KGHSH, LQKENI. Notes on the study in general: The VDJ junctions of type 1 diabetes patients carried fewer insertions and more deletions.

The receptor's source is a woman under 30 in good health. The chain uses TRBV18 and TRBJ1-2; a weak D match, TRBD1 (6 bases). Sequencing was done on a sample of naive CD4+ T cells from blood. CDR3 region: CASSPGQGSYGYTF. In DNA form, the CDR3 reads TGTGCCAGCTCACCCGGCCAGGGGAGCTATGGCTACACCTTC.